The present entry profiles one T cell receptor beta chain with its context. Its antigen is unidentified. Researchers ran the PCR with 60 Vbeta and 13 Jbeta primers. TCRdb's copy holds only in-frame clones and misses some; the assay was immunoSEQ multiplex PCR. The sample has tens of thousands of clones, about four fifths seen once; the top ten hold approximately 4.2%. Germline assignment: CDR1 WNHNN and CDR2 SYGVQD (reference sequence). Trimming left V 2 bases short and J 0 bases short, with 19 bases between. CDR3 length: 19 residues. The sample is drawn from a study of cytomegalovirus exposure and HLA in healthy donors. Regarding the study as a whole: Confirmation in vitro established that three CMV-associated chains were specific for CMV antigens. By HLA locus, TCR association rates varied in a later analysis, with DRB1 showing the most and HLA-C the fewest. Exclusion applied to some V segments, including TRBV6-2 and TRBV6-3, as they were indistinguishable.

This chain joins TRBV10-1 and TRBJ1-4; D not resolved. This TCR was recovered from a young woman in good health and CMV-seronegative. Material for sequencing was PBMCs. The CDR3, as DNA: TGCGCCAGCAGTGAGCGTGTATTAGTCGTTGAGGCAACTAATGAAAAACTGTTTTTT. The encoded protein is CASSERVLVVEATNEKLFF.